The source of this T cell receptor beta chain is a study of T cells in Graves' hyperthyroidism and ophthalmopathy (dated by TCRdb to about 2019). About the study as a whole: Peripheral blood samples were taken at initial diagnosis, before any treatment was given. Prospective prediction of ophthalmopathy was tested in an independent validation cohort consisting of fewer than 20 hyperthyroidism patients and approximately 16 patients who later progressed to ophthalmopathy. In addition, the study compared T-cell repertoires in thyroid tissue and in blood from several Graves' hyperthyroidism patients. Once sampling was done, hyperthyroidism patients were given methimazole at a starting dose of 30 mg daily, whereas ophthalmopathy patients were given high-dose intravenous methylprednisolone. To identify distinguishing TCR V-J signatures, a discovery cohort of some 99 patients was used, comprising fewer than 45 with Graves' ophthalmopathy and some 60 with stable Graves' hyperthyroidism. The roughly 94 discovery patients were randomly divided into training and test sets at a 7:3 ratio. The paper reports TCR Vbeta CDR3 sequencing of approximately 130 peripheral blood samples: 40 to 45 ophthalmopathy, under 80 hyperthyroidism and around 17 progressor patients. Study-wide conclusions, independent of this receptor: In validation, the model predicted progression to ophthalmopathy with around 71% sensitivity and 72% to 75% specificity, a median of about 6 months before onset. Sample size was not statistically predetermined, and investigators were not blinded to group allocation. Most expanded thyroid clonotypes (frequency above 0.001) were also detected in blood, suggesting blood repertoires may reflect thyroid immune responses. In cross-validation, a model built on a 13 V-J signature told ophthalmopathy apart from stable hyperthyroidism with just under 90% sensitivity and around 84% specificity, and in testing the same model reached 80%/75%.

This clonotype was detected ten times or more. No cognate antigen has been identified for it. No much larger clonotype is one base removed from it; base qualities were not supplied. TCR beta CDR3 regions were amplified from RNA transcripts. A first-round RT-PCR of the TCR CDR3 used the HTBI primer set with the Qiagen OneStep RT-PCR kit. The libraries were constructed in a second round of multiplex PCR and then size-selected and purified. The libraries were sequenced on an Illumina HiSeq2000 using paired-end 100 bp reads. The authors processed their data as follows. Raw data were processed with SOAPnuke, discarding reads with adapters, uncalled bases, mean Phred below 15, or no exact constant-primer or identifier match. COPE v1.2.5 was used to merge high-quality paired reads, and clonotypes were defined as unique nucleotide sequences. Clonotypes were aligned to IMGT TRBV, TRBD and TRBJ reference segments using MiTCR v1.1. The analysis was restricted to V-J combinations with a frequency above 0.0001, which together covered just over 99% of the repertoires. A TCS score was defined as the ratio of F50 (clonal expansion) to E x V (chaos), with BLOSUM62-based TCRdist applied between CDR3 peptides within each V-J. Welch's t-statistics and random forest reduced 500 to 550 V-J features to 13, which were used in a naive Bayes classifier (R e1071). The similarity between thyroid and blood repertoires was quantified using the Morisita-Horn index. TCRdb ran its own pipeline on the public reads, namely fastp trimming at Q25 and MiXCR clone calling, and kept in-frame beta chains. All rows with the same CDR3 protein become a single entry with the most common DNA and genes. These V and J calls rely on TCRdb rather than the paper's analysis. This sample gives around 720,000 distinct CDR3 sequences in total; under 45% of them show up just once. The top ten constitute approximately 31% of the sample.

Stable Graves' hyperthyroidism was defined as the absence of progression to ophthalmopathy over 18 months of follow-up. The hyperthyroidism patients were between 18 and 65 years old and newly diagnosed, with a disease duration of less than 2 months. Exclusion was applied to patients with uncontrolled infections, other autoimmune diseases, pregnancy or lactation. Diagnoses were established on the basis of clinical symptoms, serum thyroxine and TRAb, thyroid ultrasound, and orbital computed tomography. PBMCs were isolated from approximately 10 ml of fresh peripheral blood by Ficoll-Paque density gradient centrifugation. Trizol reagent was used to extract total RNA, and RNA quality was then checked on an Agilent 2100 Bioanalyzer. Sequenced: blood. This sequence originates from a woman between 40 and 50 years old with Graves' hyperthyroidism.

The nucleotide sequence reads as follows: TGTGCCACCCCGGGGCAGAAAGAGACCCAGTACTTC. This translates into CATPGQKETQYF. The V and J segments used are TRBV28 and TRBJ2-5; the D gene assignment is perhaps TRBD1 or TRBD2, with each matching 5 bases. The CDR3 holds 12 amino acids from the cysteine to the phenylalanine. Only the CDR3 portion is preserved as DNA: 36 bases, with reading frame beginning at the first base. The germline ends are 12 bases apart after V is trimmed by 10 bases and J by 3 bases. According to the germline V gene, CDR1 reads MDHEN and CDR2 reads SYDVKM.